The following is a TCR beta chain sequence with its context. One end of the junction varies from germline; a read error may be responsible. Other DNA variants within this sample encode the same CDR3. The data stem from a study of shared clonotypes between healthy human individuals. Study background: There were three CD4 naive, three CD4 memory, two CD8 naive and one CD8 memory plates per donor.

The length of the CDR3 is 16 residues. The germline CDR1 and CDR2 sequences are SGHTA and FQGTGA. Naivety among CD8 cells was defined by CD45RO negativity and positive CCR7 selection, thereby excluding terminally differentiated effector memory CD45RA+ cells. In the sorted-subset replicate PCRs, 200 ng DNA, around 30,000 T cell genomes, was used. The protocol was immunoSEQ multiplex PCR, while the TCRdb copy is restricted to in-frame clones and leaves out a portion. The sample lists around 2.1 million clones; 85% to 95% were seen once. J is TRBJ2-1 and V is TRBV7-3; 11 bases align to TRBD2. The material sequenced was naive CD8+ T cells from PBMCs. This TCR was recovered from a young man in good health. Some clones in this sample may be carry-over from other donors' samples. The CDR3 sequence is CASSLSGTSGNNEQFF. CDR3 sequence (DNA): TGTGCCAGCAGTTTAAGCGGGACTAGCGGAAACAATGAGCAGTTCTTC.